Here is one TCR beta chain with its context. These data come from a study of T cell changes during pregnancy in multiple sclerosis. TCRdb's table, derived via immunoSEQ multiplex PCR, lists solely in-frame clones and lacks some. The sample lists about 100,000 clones, approximately 92% occurring once. The CDR3 contains 13 residues. V lost 2 bases, J lost 3 bases, and 8 bases lay in between. CDR1 is ENHRY and CDR2 is SYGVKD in the germline V gene. Sequencing was performed on peripheral blood, taken in the second trimester of pregnancy. The clonotype was recovered from a female donor with multiple sclerosis, enrolled in a pregnancy study. The V gene is TRBV10-3, the J gene TRBJ2-7; D unclear. In DNA form, the CDR3 reads TGTGCCATCAGTGAGATTCAGTACTACGAGCAGTACTTC. Amino acid sequence: CAISEIQYYEQYF.